The subject of this entry is one T cell receptor (beta chain). Its antigen is undetermined. The stimulus was an HIV-1 Gag 15-mer peptide pool, roughly 1 ug/peptide/mL. Memory cells lacking CD40L and CD69 with high CD45RO were sorted. CDR3 length: 13 amino acids. With 3 bases removed from V and 3 bases from J, the gap between germline ends came to 9 bases. CDR1 and CDR2 from the germline V gene are MNHEY and SMNVEV (reference sequence). Sequencing used immunoSEQ version 4 in survey mode. Repertoires were generated with immunoSEQ multiplex PCR, while TCRdb's copy carries only in-frame clones and drops some. The table lists approximately 36,000 clones, 70% to 90% of them singletons. This specimen belongs to a study of persistence of HIV-infected CD4 T cells. On the study more broadly: Donors were ART-treated; their CMV- and Gag-responding CD4+ T cells were isolated. A couple of participants gave one leukapheresis sample; others gave up to about 180 mL blood repeatedly.

Study observations and caveats: CMV- and Gag-responding cells had lower TCRbeta richness than CD3/CD28-responding cells. Degenerate expanded CDR3beta sequences were enriched among CMV- and Gag-responding cells.

The receptor was derived from an adult with HIV. The donor label of this sample is uncertain. The genes are TRBV27 and TRBJ2-7; no clear D gene. This material consisted of cultured CD4+ T cells from PBMCs, taken from a patient who received antiretroviral therapy. CDR3 coding DNA: TGTGCCAGCAGTTTCCTAGTAGGCTACGAGCAGTACTTC. This sequence encodes CASSFLVGYEQYF.